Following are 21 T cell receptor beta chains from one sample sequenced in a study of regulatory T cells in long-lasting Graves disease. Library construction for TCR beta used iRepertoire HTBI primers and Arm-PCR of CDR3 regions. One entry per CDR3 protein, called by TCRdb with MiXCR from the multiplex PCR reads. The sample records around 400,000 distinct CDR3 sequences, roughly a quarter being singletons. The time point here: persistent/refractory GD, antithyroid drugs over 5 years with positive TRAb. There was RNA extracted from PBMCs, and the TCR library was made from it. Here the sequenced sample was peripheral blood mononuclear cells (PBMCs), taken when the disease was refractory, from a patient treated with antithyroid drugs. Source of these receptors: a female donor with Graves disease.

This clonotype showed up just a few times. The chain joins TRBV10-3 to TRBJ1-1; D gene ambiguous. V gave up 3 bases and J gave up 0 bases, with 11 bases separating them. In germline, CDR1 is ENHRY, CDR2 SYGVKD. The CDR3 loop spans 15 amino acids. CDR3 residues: CAISDPGQVNTEAFF. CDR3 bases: TGTGCCATCAGTGACCCGGGCCAAGTGAACACTGAAGCTTTCTTT.

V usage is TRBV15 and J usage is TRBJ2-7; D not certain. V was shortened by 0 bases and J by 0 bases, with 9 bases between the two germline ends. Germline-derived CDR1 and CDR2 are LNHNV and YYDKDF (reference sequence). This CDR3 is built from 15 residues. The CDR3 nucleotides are TGTGCCACCAGCAGAGATAAAGCGAACTCCTACGAGCAGTACTTC. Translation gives CATSRDKANSYEQYF.

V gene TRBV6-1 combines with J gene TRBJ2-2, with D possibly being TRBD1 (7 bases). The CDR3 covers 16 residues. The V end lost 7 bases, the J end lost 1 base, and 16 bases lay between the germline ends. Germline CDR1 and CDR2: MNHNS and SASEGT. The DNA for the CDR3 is TGTGCCAGCATCCCGGCGGGGACAGTGAACACCGGGGAGCTGTTTTTT. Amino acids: CASIPAGTVNTGELFF.

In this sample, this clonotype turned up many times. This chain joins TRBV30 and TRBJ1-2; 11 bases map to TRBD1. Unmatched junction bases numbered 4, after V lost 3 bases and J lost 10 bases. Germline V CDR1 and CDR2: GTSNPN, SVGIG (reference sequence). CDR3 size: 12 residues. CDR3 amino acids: CAWRDRGLDYTF. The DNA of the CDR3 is TGTGCCTGGAGGGACAGGGGGCTAGACTACACCTTC.

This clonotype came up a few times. The CDR3 here is CASSSGYVSEQYF. For the CDR3, the DNA is TGTGCCAGCAGTTCCGGGTACGTTAGCGAGCAGTACTTC. The chain has TRBV6-5 and TRBJ2-7; no firm D call. The germline V and J ends were trimmed by 4 bases and 6 bases, with 13 bases remaining between them. The CDR3 extends over 13 amino acids. Looked up from germline, CDR1 is MNHEY and CDR2 is SVGAGI.

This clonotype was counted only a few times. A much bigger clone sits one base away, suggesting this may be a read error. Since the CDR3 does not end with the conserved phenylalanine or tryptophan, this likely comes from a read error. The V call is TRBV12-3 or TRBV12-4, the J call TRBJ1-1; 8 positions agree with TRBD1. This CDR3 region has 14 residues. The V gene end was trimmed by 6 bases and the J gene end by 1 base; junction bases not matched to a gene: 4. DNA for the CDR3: TGTGCCAGCAGCCGGACAGGGCGGAACACTGAAGCTTTCCTT. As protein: CASSRTGRNTEAFL.

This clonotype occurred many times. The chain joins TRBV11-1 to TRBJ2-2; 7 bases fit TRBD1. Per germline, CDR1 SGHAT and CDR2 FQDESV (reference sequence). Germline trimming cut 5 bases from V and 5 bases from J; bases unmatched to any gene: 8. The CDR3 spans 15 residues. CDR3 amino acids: CASSNNGQVTGELFF. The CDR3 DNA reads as TGTGCCAGCAGCAATAACGGACAGGTTACCGGGGAGCTGTTTTTT. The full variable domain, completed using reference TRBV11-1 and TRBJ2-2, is EAEVAQSPRYKITEKSQAVAFWCDPISGHATLYWYRQILGQGPELLVQFQDESVVDDSQLPKDRFSAERLKGVDSTLKIQPAELGDSAMYLCASSNNGQVTGELFFGEGSRLTVL.

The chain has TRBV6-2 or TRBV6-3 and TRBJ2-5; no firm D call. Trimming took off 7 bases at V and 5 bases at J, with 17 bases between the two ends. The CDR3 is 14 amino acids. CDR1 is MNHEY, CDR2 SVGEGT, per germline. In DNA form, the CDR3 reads TGTGCCAGCAACTTTAAGGGTGACTGGGAGACCCAGTACTTC. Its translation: CASNFKGDWETQYF.

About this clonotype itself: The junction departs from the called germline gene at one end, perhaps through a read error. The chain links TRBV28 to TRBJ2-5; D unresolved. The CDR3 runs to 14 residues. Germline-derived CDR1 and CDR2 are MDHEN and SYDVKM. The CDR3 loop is CASSLPSTKETRYF. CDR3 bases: TGTGCCAGCAGTTTACCCTCTACAAAAGAGACCCGGTACTTC.

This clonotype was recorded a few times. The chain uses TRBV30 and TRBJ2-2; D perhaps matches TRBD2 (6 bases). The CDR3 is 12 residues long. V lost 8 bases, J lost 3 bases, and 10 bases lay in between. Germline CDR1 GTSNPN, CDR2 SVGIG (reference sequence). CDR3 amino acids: CATGVYTGELFF. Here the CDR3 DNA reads TGTGCCACGGGGGTTTACACCGGGGAGCTGTTTTTT.

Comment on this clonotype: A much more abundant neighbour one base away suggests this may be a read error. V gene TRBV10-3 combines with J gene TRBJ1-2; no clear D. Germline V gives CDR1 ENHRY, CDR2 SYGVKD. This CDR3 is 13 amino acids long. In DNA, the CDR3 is TGTGCCATCAGTGACCGTAGCCTAGATGGCCACACCTTC. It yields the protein CAISDRSLDGHTF.

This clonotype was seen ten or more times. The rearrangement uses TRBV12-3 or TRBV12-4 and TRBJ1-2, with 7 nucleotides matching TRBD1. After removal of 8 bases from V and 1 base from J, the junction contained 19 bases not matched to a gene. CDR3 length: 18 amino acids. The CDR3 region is CASLLRRQGEESNYGYTF. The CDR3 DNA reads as TGTGCCAGCCTCTTAAGGCGGCAGGGGGAGGAGAGTAACTATGGCTACACCTTC.

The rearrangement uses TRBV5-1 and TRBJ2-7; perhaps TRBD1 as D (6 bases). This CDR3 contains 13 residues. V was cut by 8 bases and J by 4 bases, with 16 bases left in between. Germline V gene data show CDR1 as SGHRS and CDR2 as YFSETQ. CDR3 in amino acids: CASRRTDTYEQYF. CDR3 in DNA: TGCGCCAGTAGGAGGACAGATACTTACGAGCAGTACTTC.

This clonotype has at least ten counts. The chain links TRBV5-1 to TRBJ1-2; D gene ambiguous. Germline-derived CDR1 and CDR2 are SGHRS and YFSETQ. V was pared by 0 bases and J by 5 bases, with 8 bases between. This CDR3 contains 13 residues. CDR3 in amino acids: CASSLEANYGYTF. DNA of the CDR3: TGCGCCAGCAGCTTGGAAGCGAATTATGGCTACACCTTC.

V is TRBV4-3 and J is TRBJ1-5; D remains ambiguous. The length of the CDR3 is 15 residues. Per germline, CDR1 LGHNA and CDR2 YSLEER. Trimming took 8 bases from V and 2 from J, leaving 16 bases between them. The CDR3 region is CASSSSMIGNQPQHF. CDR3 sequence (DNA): TGCGCCAGCTCCTCGAGCATGATCGGCAATCAGCCCCAGCATTTT.

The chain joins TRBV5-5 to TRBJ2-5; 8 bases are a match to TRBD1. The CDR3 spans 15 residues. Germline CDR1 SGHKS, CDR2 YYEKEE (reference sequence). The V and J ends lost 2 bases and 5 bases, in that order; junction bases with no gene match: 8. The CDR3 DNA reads TGTGCCAGCAGCTTCCCCCAGGGGGCGGAGGAGACCCAGTACTTC. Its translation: CASSFPQGAEETQYF. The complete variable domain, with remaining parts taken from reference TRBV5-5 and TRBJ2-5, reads DAGVTQSPTHLIKTRGQQVTLRCSPISGHKSVSWYQQVLGQGPQFIFQYYEKEERGRGNFPDRFSARQFPNYSSELNVNALLLGDSALYLCASSFPQGAEETQYFGPGTRLLVL.

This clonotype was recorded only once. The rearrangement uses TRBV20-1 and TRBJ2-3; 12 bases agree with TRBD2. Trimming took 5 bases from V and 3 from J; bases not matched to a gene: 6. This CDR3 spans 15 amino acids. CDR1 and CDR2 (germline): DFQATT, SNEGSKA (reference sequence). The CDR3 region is CSASQTSGSTDTQYF. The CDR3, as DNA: TGCAGTGCTTCCCAGACTAGCGGGAGTACAGATACGCAGTATTTT.

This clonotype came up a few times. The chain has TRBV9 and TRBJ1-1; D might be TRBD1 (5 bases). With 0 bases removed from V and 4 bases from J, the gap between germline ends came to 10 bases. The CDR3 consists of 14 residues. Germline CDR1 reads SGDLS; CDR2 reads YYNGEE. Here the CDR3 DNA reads TGTGCCAGCAGCGTAGGGGGGGGGGGCACTGAAGCTTTCTTT. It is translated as CASSVGGGGTEAFF.

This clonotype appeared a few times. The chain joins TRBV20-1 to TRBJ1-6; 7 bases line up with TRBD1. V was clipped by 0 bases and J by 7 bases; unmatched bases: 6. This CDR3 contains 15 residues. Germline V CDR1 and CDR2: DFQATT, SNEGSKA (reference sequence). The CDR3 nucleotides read TGCAGTGCTAGAGATCAGGGGGGGGCGAATTCACCCCTCCACTTT. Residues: CSARDQGGANSPLHF.

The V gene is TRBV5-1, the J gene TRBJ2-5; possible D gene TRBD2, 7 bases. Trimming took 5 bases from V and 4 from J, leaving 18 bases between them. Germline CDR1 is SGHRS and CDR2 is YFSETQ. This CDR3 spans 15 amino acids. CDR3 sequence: CASRRLGGGGETQYF. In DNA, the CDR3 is TGCGCCAGCAGAAGACTGGGCGGGGGCGGAGAGACCCAGTACTTC.

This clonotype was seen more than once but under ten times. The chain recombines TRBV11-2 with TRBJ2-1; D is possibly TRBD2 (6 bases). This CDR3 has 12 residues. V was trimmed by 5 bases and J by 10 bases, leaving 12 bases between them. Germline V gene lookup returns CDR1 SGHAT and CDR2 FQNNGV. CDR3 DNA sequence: TGTGCCAGCAGCCTCGGGAGAGAGGAGCAGTTCTTC. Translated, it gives CASSLGREEQFF.